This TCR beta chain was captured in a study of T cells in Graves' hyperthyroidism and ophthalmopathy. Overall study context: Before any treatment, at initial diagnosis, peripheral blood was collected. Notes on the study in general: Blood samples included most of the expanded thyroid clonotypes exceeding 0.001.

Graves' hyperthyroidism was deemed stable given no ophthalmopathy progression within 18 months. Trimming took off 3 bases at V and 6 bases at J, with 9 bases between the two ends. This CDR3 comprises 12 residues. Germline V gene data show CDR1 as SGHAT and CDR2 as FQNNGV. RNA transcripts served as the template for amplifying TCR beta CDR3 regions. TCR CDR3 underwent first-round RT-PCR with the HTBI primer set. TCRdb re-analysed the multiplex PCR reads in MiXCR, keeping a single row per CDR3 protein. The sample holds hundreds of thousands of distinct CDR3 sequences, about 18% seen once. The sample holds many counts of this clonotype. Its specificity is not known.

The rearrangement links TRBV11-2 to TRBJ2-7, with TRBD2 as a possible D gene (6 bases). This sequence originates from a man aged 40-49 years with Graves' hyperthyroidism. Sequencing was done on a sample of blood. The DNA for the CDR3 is TGTGCCAGCAGCTTCCAGGAGGGCGAGCAGTACTTC. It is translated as CASSFQEGEQYF. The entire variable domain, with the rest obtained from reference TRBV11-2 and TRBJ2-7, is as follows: EAGVAQSPRYKIIEKRQSVAFWCNPISGHATLYWYQQILGQGPKLLIQFQNNGVVDDSQLPKDRFSAERLKGVDSTLKIQPAKLEDSAVYLCASSFQEGEQYFGPGTRLTVT.